The clone carrying this T cell receptor (beta chain) was seen repeatedly, ten times or more. Authors' analysis steps: The study took CDR3 differences across clinicopathological groups and made a distant-metastasis classifier for papillary thyroid cancer from them. TCRdb reprocessed the PCR reads using MiXCR. These V and J calls derive from TCRdb rather than the authors' analysis. This table has 80,000 to 85,000 clones, around 13% appearing once. This specimen belongs to a study of metastatic and nonmetastatic thyroid tumors. At the level of the study: Across blood and tumor or nodule tissue, repertoires from malignant and benign thyroid patients were compared with one another.

Ahead of thyroid surgery, no patient had received treatment of any kind. Trimming pared 5 bases from V and 2 bases from J, leaving 13 bases between. Germline loops: CDR1 LNHDA, CDR2 SQIVND (reference sequence). This CDR3 is built from 16 residues. The sequenced sample was tumor tissue. The chain recombines TRBV19 with TRBJ2-6, with D possibly matching TRBD1 (6 bases). The TCR sequence derives from a female donor with papillary thyroid cancer or a benign thyroid nodule (not recorded which). Some clones in this sample may be carry-over from other donors' samples. The CDR3 is CASSSGHRTGANVLTF. The CDR3 coding sequence is TGTGCCAGTAGTTCGGGACATAGGACTGGGGCCAACGTCCTGACTTTC.